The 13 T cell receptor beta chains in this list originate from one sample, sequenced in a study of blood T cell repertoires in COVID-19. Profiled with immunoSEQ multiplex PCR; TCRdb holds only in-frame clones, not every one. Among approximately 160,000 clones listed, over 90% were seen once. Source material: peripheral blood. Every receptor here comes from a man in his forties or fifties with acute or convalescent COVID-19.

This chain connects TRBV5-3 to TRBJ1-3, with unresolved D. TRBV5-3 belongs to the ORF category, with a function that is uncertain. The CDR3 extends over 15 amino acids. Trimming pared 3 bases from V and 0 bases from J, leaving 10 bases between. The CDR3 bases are TGTGCCAGAAGCTCCCGCGCATTCTCTGGAAACACCATATATTTT. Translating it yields CARSSRAFSGNTIYF.

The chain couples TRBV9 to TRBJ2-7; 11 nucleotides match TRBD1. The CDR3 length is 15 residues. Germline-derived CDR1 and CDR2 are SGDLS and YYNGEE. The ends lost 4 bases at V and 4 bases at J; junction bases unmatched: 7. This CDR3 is CASSLGQGARYEQYF. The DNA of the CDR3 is TGTGCCAGCAGCCTAGGACAGGGGGCGCGGTACGAGCAGTACTTC.

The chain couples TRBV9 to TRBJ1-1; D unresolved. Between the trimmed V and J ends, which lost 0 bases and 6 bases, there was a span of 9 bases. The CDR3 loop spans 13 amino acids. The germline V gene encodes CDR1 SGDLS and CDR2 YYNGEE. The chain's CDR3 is CASSVASGAEAFF. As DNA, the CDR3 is TGTGCCAGCAGCGTAGCTTCCGGAGCTGAAGCTTTCTTT. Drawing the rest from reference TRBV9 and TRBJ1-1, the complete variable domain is DSGVTQTPKHLITATGQRVTLRCSPRSGDLSVYWYQQSLDQGLQFLIQYYNGEERAKGNILERFSAQQFPDLHSELNLSSLELGDSALYFCASSVASGAEAFFGQGTRLTVV.

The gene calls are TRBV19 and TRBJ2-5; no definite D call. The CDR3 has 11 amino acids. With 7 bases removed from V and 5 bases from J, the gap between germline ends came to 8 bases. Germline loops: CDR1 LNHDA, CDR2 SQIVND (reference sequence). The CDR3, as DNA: TGTGCCAGTACTAATTTTGAGACCCAGTACTTC. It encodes CASTNFETQYF.

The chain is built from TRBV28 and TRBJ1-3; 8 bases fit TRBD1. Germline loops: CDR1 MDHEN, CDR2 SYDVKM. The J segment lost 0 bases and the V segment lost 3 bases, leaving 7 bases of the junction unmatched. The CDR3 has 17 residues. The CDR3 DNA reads TGTGCCAGCAGTTTCGGGCAGGGGGCCCTCTCTGGAAACACCATATATTTT. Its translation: CASSFGQGALSGNTIYF.

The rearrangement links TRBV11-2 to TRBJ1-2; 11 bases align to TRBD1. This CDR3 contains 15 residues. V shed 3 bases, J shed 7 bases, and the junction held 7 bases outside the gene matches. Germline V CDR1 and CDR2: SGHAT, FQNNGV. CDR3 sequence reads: CASSLRDRGMGGYTF. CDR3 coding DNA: TGTGCCAGCAGCTTGAGGGACAGGGGGATGGGTGGCTACACCTTC. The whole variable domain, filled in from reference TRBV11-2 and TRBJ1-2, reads EAGVAQSPRYKIIEKRQSVAFWCNPISGHATLYWYQQILGQGPKLLIQFQNNGVVDDSQLPKDRFSAERLKGVDSTLKIQPAKLEDSAVYLCASSLRDRGMGGYTFGSGTRLTVV.

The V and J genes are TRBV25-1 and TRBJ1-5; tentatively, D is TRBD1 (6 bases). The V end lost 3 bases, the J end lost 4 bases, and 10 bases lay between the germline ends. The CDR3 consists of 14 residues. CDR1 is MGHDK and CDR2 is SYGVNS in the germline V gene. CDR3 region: CASSEGHGNQPQHF. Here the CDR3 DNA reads TGTGCCAGCAGTGAGGGACACGGAAATCAGCCCCAGCATTTT.

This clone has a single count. This CDR3 is CASSLDRARNSPLHF. The CDR3, as DNA: TGTGCCAGCAGCTTAGACAGGGCCCGCAATTCACCCCTCCACTTT. The rearrangement links TRBV7-2 to TRBJ1-6; weak D call: TRBD1 (6 bases). V lost 1 base to trimming and J lost 7 bases, with 11 bases between them. CDR1 SGHTA and CDR2 FQGNSA come from the germline V gene. This CDR3 comprises 15 residues.

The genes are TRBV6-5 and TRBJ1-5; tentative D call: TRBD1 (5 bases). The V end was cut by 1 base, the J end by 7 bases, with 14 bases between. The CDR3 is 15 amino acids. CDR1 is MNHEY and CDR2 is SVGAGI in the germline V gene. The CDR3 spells CASSYFWGSGQPQHF. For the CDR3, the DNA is TGTGCCAGCAGTTACTTTTGGGGATCAGGGCAGCCCCAGCATTTT.

The CDR3 sequence: CATRGIGLAGDTQYF. CDR3 sequence (DNA): TGTGCCACCAGAGGGATCGGACTAGCGGGAGATACGCAGTATTTT. The rearrangement uses TRBV24-1 and TRBJ2-3; 11 positions agree with TRBD2. The CDR3 length is 15 residues. V lost 7 bases, J lost 5 bases, and 7 bases stayed unmatched. Germline CDR1 and CDR2: KGHDR and SFDVKD.

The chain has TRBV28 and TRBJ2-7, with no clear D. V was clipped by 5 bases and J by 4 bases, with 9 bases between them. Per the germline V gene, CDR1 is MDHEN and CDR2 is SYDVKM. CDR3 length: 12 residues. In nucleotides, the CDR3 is TGTGCCAGCAGTCCCCCAGGATACGAGCAGTACGTC. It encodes CASSPPGYEQYV.

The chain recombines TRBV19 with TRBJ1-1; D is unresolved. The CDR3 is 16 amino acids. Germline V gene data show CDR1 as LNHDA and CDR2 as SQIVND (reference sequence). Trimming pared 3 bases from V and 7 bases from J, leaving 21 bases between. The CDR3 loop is CASSMIGSSSSFEAFF. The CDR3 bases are TGTGCCAGTAGTATGATCGGTAGCTCCTCCAGTTTTGAAGCTTTCTTT.

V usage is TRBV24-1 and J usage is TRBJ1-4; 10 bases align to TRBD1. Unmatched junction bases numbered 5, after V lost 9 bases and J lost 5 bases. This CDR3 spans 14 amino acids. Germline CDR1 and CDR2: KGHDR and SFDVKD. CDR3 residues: CATGPGQGNEKLFF. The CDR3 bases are TGTGCCACCGGGCCGGGACAGGGGAATGAAAAACTGTTTTTT.